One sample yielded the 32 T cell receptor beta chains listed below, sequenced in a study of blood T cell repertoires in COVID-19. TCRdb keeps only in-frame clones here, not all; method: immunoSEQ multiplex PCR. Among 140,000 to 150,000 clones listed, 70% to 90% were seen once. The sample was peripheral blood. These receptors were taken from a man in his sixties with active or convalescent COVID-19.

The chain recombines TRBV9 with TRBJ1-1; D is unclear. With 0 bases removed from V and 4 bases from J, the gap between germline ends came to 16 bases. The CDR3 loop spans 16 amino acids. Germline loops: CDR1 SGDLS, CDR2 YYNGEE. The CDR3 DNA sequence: TGTGCCAGCAGCGTAGGGCTACGAGCCTGGAGCACTGAAGCTTTCTTT. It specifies CASSVGLRAWSTEAFF. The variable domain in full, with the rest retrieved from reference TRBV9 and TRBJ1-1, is DSGVTQTPKHLITATGQRVTLRCSPRSGDLSVYWYQQSLDQGLQFLIQYYNGEERAKGNILERFSAQQFPDLHSELNLSSLELGDSALYFCASSVGLRAWSTEAFFGQGTRLTVV.

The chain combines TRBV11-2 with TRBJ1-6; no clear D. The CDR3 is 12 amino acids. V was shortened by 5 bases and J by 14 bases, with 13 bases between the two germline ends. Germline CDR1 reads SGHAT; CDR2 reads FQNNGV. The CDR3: CASSPLGWALHF. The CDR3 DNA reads TGTGCCAGCAGCCCCCTAGGTTGGGCCCTCCACTTT.

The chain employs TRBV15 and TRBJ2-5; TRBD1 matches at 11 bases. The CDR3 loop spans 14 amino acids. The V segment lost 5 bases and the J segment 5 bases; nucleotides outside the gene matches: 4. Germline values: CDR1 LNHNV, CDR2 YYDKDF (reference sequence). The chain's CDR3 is CATSEDRGLETQYF. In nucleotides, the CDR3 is TGTGCCACCAGCGAGGACAGGGGGCTGGAGACCCAGTACTTC.

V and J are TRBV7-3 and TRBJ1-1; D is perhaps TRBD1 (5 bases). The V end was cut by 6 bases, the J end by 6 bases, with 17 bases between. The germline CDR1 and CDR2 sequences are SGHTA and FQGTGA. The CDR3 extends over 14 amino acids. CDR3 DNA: TGTGCCAGCAGTCGTACCCGCAGGGTGTCTGAAGCTTTCTTT. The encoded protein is CASSRTRRVSEAFF.

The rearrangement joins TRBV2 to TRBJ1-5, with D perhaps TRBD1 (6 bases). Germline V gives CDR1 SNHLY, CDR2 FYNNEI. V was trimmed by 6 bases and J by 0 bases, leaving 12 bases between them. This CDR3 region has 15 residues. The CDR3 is CASRDNRASNQPQHF. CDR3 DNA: TGTGCCAGCAGGGATAACAGGGCTAGCAATCAGCCCCAGCATTTT.

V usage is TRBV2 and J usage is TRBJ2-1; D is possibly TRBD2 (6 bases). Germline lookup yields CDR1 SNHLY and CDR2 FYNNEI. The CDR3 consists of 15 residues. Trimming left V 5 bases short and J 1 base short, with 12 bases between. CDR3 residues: CASSSLGGSYNEQFF. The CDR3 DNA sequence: TGTGCCAGCAGTTCCCTGGGGGGATCCTACAATGAGCAGTTCTTC.

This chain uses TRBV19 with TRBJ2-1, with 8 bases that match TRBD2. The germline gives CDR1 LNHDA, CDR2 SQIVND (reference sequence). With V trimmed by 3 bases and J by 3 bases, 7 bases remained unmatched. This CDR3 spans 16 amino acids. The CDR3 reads CASSIGGAGFYNEQFF. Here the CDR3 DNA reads TGTGCCAGTAGTATCGGGGGGGCAGGGTTCTACAATGAGCAGTTCTTC.

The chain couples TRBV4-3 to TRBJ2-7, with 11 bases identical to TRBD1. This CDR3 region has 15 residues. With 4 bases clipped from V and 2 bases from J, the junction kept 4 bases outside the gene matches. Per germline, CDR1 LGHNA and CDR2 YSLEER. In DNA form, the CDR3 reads TGCGCCAGCAGCCGAGGACAGGGGGCTACCTACGAGCAGTACTTC. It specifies CASSRGQGATYEQYF.

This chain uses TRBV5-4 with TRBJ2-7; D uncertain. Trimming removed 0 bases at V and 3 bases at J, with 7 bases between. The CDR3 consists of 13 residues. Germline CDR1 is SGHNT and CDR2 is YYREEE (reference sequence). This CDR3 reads CASSLEQSYEQYF. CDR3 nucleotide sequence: TGTGCCAGCAGCTTGGAACAGAGCTACGAGCAGTACTTC.

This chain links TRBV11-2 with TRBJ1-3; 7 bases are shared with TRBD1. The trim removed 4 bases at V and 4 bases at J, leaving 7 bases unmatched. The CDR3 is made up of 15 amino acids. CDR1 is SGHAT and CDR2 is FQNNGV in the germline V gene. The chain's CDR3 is CASSYDRVAGNTIYF. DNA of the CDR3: TGTGCCAGCAGCTACGACAGGGTCGCAGGAAACACCATATATTTT.

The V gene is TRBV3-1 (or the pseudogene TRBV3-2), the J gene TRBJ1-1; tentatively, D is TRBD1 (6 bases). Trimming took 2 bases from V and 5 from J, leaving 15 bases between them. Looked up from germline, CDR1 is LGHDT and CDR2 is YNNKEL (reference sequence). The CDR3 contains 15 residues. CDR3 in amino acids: CASSQFRGAGTEAFF. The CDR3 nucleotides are TGTGCCAGCAGCCAATTTCGGGGGGCGGGGACTGAAGCTTTCTTT.

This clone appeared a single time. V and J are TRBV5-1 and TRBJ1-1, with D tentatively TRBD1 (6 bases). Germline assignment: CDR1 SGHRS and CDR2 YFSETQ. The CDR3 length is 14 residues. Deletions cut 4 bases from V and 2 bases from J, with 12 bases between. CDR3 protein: CASSRLGTNTEAFF. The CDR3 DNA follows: TGCGCCAGCAGCCGTTTGGGGACAAACACTGAAGCTTTCTTT.

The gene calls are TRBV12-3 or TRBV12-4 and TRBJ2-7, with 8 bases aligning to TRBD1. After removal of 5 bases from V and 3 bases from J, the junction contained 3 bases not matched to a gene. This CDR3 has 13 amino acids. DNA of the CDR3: TGTGCCAGCAGTACCGGGACAGGCTACGAGCAGTACTTC. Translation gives CASSTGTGYEQYF.

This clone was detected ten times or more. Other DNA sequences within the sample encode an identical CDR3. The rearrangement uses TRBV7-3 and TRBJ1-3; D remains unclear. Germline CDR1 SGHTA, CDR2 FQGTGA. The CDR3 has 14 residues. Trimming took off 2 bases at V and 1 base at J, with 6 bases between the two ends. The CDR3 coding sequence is TGTGCCAGCAGCTTAGGAGGATCTGGAAACACCATATATTTT. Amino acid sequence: CASSLGGSGNTIYF.

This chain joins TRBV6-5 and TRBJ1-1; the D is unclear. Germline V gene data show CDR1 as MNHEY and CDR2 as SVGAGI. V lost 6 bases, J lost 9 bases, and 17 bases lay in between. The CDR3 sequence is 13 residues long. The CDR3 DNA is TGTGCCAGCAGCCCCCCACGGGGTACGCAAGCTTTCTTT. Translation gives CASSPPRGTQAFF.

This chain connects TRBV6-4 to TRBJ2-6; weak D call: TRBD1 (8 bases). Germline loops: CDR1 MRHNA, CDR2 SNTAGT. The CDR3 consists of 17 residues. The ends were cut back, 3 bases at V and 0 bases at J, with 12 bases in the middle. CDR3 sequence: CASSETGEGSGANVLTF. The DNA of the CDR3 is TGTGCCAGCAGTGAGACAGGGGAGGGCTCTGGGGCCAACGTCCTGACTTTC.

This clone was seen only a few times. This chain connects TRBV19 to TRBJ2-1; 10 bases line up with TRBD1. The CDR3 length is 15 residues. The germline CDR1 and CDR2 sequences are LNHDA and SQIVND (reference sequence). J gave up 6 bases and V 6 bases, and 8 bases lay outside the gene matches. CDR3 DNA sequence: TGTGCCAGTAGCTCGGGGACAGGGGTAATCAATGAGCAGTTCTTC. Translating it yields CASSSGTGVINEQFF.

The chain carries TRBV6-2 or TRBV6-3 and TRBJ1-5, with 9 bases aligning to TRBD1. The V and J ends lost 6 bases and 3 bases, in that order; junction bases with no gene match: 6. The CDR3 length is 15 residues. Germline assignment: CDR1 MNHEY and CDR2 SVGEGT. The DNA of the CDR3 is TGTGCCAGCAGCTTCCGACAGGGGGTCAATCAGCCCCAGCATTTT. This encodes CASSFRQGVNQPQHF.

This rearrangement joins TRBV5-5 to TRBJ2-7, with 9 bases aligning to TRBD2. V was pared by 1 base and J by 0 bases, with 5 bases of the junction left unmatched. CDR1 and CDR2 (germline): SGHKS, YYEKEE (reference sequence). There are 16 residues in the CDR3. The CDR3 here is CASSLRSGRSSYEQYF. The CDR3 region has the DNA TGTGCCAGCAGCTTGAGGAGCGGGAGGAGCTCCTACGAGCAGTACTTC.

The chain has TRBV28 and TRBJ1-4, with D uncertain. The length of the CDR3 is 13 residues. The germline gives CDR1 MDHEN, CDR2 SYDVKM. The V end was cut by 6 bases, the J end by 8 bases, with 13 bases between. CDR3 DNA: TGTGCCAGCAGACCCCCCCTAGGAGAAAAACTGTTTTTT. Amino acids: CASRPPLGEKLFF.

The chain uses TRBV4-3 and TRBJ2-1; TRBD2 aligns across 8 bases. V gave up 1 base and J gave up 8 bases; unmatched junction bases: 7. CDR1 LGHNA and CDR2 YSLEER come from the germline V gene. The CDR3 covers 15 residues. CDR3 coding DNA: TGCGCCAGCAGCCAAGCGCGGGAGGCTTACGATGAGCAGTTCTTC. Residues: CASSQAREAYDEQFF.

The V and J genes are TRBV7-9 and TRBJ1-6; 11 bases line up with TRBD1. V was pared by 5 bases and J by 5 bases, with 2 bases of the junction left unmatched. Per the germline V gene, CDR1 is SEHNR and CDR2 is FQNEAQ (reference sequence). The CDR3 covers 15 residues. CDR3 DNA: TGTGCCAGCAGCGGGACAGGGGGGAATAATTCACCCCTCCACTTT. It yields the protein CASSGTGGNNSPLHF.

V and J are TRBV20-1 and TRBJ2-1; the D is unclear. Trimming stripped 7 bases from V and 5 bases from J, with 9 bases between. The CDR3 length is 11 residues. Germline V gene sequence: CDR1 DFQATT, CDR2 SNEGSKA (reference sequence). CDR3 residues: CSVSRNNEQFF. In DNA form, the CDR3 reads TGCAGTGTTAGCAGGAACAATGAGCAGTTCTTC.

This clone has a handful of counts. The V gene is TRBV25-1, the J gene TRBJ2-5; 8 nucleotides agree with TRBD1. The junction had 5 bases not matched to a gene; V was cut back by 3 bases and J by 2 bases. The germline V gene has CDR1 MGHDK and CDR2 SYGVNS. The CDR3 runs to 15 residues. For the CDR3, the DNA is TGTGCCAGCAGTGATCCTCGGACAGGGCAAGAGACCCAGTACTTC. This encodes CASSDPRTGQETQYF.

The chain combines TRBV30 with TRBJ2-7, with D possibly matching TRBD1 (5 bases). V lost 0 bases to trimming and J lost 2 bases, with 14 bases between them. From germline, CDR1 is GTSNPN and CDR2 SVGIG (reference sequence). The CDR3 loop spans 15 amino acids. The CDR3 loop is CAWSVGAVGPYEQYF. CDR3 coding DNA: TGTGCCTGGAGTGTAGGGGCGGTAGGGCCCTACGAGCAGTACTTC.

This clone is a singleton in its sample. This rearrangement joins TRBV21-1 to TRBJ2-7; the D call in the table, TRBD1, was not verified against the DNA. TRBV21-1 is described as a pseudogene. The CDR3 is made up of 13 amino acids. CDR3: CASSRDRMLEQYF. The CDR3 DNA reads TGTGCCAGCAGCAGGGACAGGATGCTCGAGCAGTACTTC.

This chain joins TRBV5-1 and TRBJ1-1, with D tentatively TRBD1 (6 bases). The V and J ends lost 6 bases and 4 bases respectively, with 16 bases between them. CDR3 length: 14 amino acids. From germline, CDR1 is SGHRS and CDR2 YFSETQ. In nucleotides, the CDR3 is TGCGCCAGCAACCCACAGGGCAAGGTCACTGAAGCTTTCTTT. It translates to CASNPQGKVTEAFF.

DNA of the CDR3: TGCAGCGTTGGGGGATACGGGGAGGGGAGGACTGAAGCTTTCTTT. Protein sequence: CSVGGYGEGRTEAFF. The rearrangement links TRBV29-1 to TRBJ1-1; possible D gene TRBD1, 5 bases. The CDR3 consists of 15 residues. Trimming cost V 4 bases and J 5 bases, with 20 bases left between them. Germline V gene data show CDR1 as SQVTM and CDR2 as ANQGSEA.

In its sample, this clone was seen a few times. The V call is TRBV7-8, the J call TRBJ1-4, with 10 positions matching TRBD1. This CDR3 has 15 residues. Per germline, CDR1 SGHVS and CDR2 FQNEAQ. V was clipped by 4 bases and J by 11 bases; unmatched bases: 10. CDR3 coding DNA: TGTGCCAGCAGCTCGGACAGGGGGGTGGTGAGGAAACTGTTTTTT. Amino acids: CASSSDRGVVRKLFF. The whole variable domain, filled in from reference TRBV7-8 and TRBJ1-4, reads GAGVSQSPRYKVAKRGQDVALRCDPISGHVSLFWYQQALGQGPEFLTYFQNEAQLDKSGLPSDRFFAERPEGSVSTLKIQRTQQEDSAVYLCASSSDRGVVRKLFFGSGTQLSVL.

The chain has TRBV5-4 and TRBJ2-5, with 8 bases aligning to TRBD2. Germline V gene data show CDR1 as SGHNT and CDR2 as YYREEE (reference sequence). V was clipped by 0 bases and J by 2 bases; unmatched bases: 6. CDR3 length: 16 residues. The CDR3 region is CASSLGAGVSQETQYF. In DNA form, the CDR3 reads TGTGCCAGCAGCTTGGGAGCGGGAGTAAGTCAAGAGACCCAGTACTTC.

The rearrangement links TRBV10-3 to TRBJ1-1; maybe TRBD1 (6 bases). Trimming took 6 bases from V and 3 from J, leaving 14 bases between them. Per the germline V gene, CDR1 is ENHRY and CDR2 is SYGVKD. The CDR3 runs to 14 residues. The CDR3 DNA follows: TGTGCCATCAGGGCAGGGGAGGGGGACACTGAAGCTTTCTTT. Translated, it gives CAIRAGEGDTEAFF.

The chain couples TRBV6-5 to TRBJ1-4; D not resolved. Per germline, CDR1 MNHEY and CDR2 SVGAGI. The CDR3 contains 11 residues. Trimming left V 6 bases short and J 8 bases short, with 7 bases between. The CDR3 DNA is TGTGCCAGCAGACTCCAAGAAAAACTGTTTTTT. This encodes CASRLQEKLFF.